These 27 T cell receptor beta chains came from one sample sequenced in a study of blood T cells in healthy people across ages. For the second PCR, which ran for about 6 to 11 cycles, a sample-barcoded 5' primer and a J-beta primer mix were used. Via MiXCR, TCRdb re-called the 5' RACE reads, giving one row per CDR3 protein. Of some 1.6 million distinct CDR3 sequences in the sample, 34% were seen once. Sequenced material: blood. Receptor source: a woman aged 25 to 45 in good health.

V gene TRBV28 combines with J gene TRBJ2-1; D is unclear. The CDR3 length is 16 residues. Per germline, CDR1 MDHEN and CDR2 SYDVKM. V lost 4 bases to trimming and J lost 0 bases, with 13 bases between them. The CDR3 protein is CASSSTGLLSYNEQFF. The CDR3 bases are TGTGCCAGCAGTTCGACCGGCCTCCTCTCCTACAATGAGCAGTTCTTC.

Regarding this clonotype: Germline is not matched at one junction end, which may reflect a read error. The chain recombines TRBV12-3 or TRBV12-4 with TRBJ2-3; tentatively, D is TRBD2 (6 bases). This CDR3 has 16 amino acids. CDR3 residues: CASSLAAGLSTDAQYF. In nucleotides, the CDR3 is TGTGCCAGCAGTTTAGCCGCGGGATTGAGCACAGATGCGCAGTATTTT.

This chain uses TRBV30 with TRBJ1-1; D gene ambiguous. CDR3 length: 14 residues. Germline loops: CDR1 GTSNPN, CDR2 SVGIG (reference sequence). Trimming pared 0 bases from V and 1 base from J, leaving 9 bases between. In nucleotides, the CDR3 is TGTGCCTGGAGTGTTCTCCCAGGGAACACTGAAGCTTTCTTT. It translates to CAWSVLPGNTEAFF.

In its sample, this clonotype was seen many times. V and J are TRBV20-1 and TRBJ2-3; 12 bases match TRBD2. This CDR3 has 16 residues. V trimming: 6 bases; J trimming: 2 bases; junction bases outside the gene matches: 9. Germline values: CDR1 DFQATT, CDR2 SNEGSKA (reference sequence). CDR3 residues: CSANGLAGGYTDTQYF. For the CDR3, the DNA is TGCAGTGCCAACGGTCTAGCGGGGGGGTACACAGATACGCAGTATTTT.

V and J are TRBV30 and TRBJ2-7; the match to TRBD1 covers 7 bases. This CDR3 has 14 amino acids. Germline V gene data show CDR1 as GTSNPN and CDR2 as SVGIG (reference sequence). Unmatched junction bases numbered 8, after V lost 0 bases and J lost 6 bases. CDR3 sequence (DNA): TGTGCCTGGAGTGTACGCGGCCCAGGGGGCGAGCAGTACTTC. It yields the protein CAWSVRGPGGEQYF.

This clonotype has only a few counts. J is TRBJ1-2 and V is TRBV6-6; 12 bases are shared with TRBD1. V was pared by 5 bases and J by 9 bases, with 16 bases of the junction left unmatched. Germline lookup yields CDR1 MNHNY and CDR2 SVGAGI (reference sequence). CDR3 length: 17 residues. In DNA form, the CDR3 reads TGTGCCAGCAGTCCAATCACCGTAGTTGGGACAGGGGGCCGCTACACCTTC. This codes for CASSPITVVGTGGRYTF.

The chain recombines TRBV3-1 with TRBJ2-7; the D is unclear. V was clipped by 1 base and J by 7 bases, with 11 bases between them. The CDR3 length is 13 residues. CDR1 LGHDT and CDR2 YNNKEL come from the germline V gene (reference sequence). The CDR3 region is CASSQVKGLEQYF. The CDR3 DNA sequence: TGTGCCAGCAGCCAAGTGAAGGGATTGGAGCAGTACTTC.

This clonotype was recorded at least ten times. J is TRBJ2-3 and V is TRBV27; D is possibly TRBD2 (6 bases). This CDR3 region has 15 residues. The germline CDR1 and CDR2 sequences are MNHEY and SMNVEV (reference sequence). V was clipped by 3 bases and J by 3 bases, with 13 bases between them. The CDR3, as DNA: TGTGCCAGCAGTTTTACTAGCCGGTTGACAGATACGCAGTATTTT. Translation: CASSFTSRLTDTQYF.

On this clonotype: One end of the junction varies from germline; a read error may be responsible. The CDR3 DNA is TGTGCCAACAGCCGGGACAGCTACACAGATACGCAGTATTTT. It is translated as CANSRDSYTDTQYF. The chain has TRBV9 and TRBJ2-3; the match to TRBD1 covers 7 bases. This CDR3 is 14 amino acids long. CDR1 is SGDLS, CDR2 YYNGEE, per germline.

This clonotype was seen more than once but under ten times. This chain links TRBV6-1 with TRBJ2-7, with 7 nucleotides matching TRBD2. CDR1 MNHNS and CDR2 SASEGT come from the germline V gene. With 1 base clipped from V and 0 bases from J, the junction kept 9 bases outside the gene matches. The CDR3 runs 17 residues. The CDR3: CASSEVGGREISYEQYF. CDR3 DNA sequence: TGTGCCAGCAGTGAAGTGGGAGGGAGGGAAATCTCCTACGAGCAGTACTTC.

This clonotype was recorded a few times. J is TRBJ2-1 and V is TRBV7-3; 10 nucleotides line up with TRBD2. The junction had 12 bases not matched to a gene; V was cut back by 2 bases and J by 2 bases. Germline loops: CDR1 SGHTA, CDR2 FQGTGA. This CDR3 has 19 amino acids. The CDR3 loop reads CASSLLAGEHTQAYNEQFF. The DNA for the CDR3 is TGTGCCAGCAGCTTACTAGCGGGAGAGCATACCCAAGCCTACAATGAGCAGTTCTTC. Based on the CDR3 plus reference TRBV7-3 and TRBJ2-1, the full variable domain is GAGVSQTPSNKVTEKGKYVELRCDPISGHTALYWYRQSLGQGPEFLIYFQGTGAADDSGLPNDRFFAVRPEGSVSTLKIQRTERGDSAVYLCASSLLAGEHTQAYNEQFFGPGTRLTVL.

The chain joins TRBV6-1 to TRBJ2-6, with 11 positions matching TRBD2. J gave up 3 bases and V 5 bases, and 9 bases lay outside the gene matches. Germline assignment: CDR1 MNHNS and CDR2 SASEGT. This CDR3 contains 18 residues. The CDR3 here is CASSPLSGRASGANVLTF. The DNA of the CDR3 is TGTGCCAGCAGTCCCCTTAGCGGGAGGGCCAGTGGGGCCAACGTCCTGACTTTC.

V usage is TRBV29-1 and J usage is TRBJ1-1; 9 positions agree with TRBD1. CDR1 and CDR2 from the germline V gene are SQVTM and ANQGSEA. This CDR3 has 13 residues. The V segment lost 4 bases and the J segment 9 bases; nucleotides outside the gene matches: 9. CDR3 sequence: CSVAWTGEGKAFF. The CDR3 nucleotides are TGCAGCGTTGCGTGGACAGGGGAAGGGAAAGCTTTCTTT.

The chain links TRBV25-1 to TRBJ2-1; a possible D gene is TRBD2 (6 bases). Looked up from germline, CDR1 is MGHDK and CDR2 is SYGVNS. CDR3 length equals 16 residues. The V end lost 5 bases, the J end lost 10 bases, and 24 bases lay between the germline ends. For the CDR3, the DNA is TGTGCCAGCAGTTCCGAACACCACTTGACTAGTCGGGAGCAGTTCTTC. The encoded protein is CASSSEHHLTSREQFF. The full variable domain, with the rest looked up from reference TRBV25-1 and TRBJ2-1, is EADIYQTPRYLVIGTGKKITLECSQTMGHDKMYWYQQDPGMELHLIHYSYGVNSTEKGDLSSESTVSRIRTEHFPLTLESARPSHTSQYLCASSSEHHLTSREQFFGPGTRLTVL.

The chain has TRBV7-2 and TRBJ2-1, with 9 nucleotides matching TRBD2. Germline CDR1 SGHTA, CDR2 FQGNSA. The CDR3 runs to 17 residues. Trimming cost V 1 base and J 5 bases; bases outside gene matches: 9. CDR3 nucleotides: TGTGCCAGCAGCTTAGGTGGGGCTAGCGGGGTAAACAATGAGCAGTTCTTC. Translation: CASSLGGASGVNNEQFF.

The gene calls are TRBV12-3 or TRBV12-4 and TRBJ2-1; D unresolved. CDR3 length: 14 amino acids. V was pared by 1 base and J by 5 bases, with 9 bases between. Written as DNA, the CDR3 is TGTGCCAGCAGTTTAGACACAGACCACAATGAGCAGTTCTTC. It is translated as CASSLDTDHNEQFF.

This clonotype was seen a handful of times. The genes are TRBV5-4 and TRBJ2-1; D is unclear. Germline CDR1 SGHNT, CDR2 YYREEE (reference sequence). The CDR3 runs 17 residues. Trimming shortened V by 1 base and J by 5 bases, and 19 bases separated the two germline ends. CDR3 nucleotide sequence: TGTGCCAGCAGCTTGCGAAGGAGTGTCGGAATCGACAATGAGCAGTTCTTC. Translation: CASSLRRSVGIDNEQFF.

This clonotype was detected only a few times. The chain uses TRBV12-3 or TRBV12-4 and TRBJ2-5, with D unclear. The length of the CDR3 is 13 residues. V was pared by 3 bases and J by 5 bases, with 10 bases between. In DNA form, the CDR3 reads TGTGCCAGCAGTTTTTTCGGTGAGGAGACCCAGTACTTC. It codes for CASSFFGEETQYF.

The rearrangement links TRBV20-1 to TRBJ2-3; the match to TRBD2 covers 10 bases. Germline CDR1 DFQATT, CDR2 SNEGSKA (reference sequence). Unmatched junction bases numbered 14, after V lost 3 bases and J lost 5 bases. This CDR3 comprises 17 residues. DNA for the CDR3: TGCAGTGCTAGTCGAGTAGCGGGGGGCATGCATGAAGATACGCAGTATTTT. Amino acid sequence: CSASRVAGGMHEDTQYF.

This clonotype was seen more than once but under ten times. The genes are TRBV7-2 and TRBJ2-1; 12 positions agree with TRBD2. Germline V CDR1 and CDR2: SGHTA, FQGNSA. Trimming removed 5 bases from V and 9 bases from J; junction bases left unmatched: 8. The CDR3 runs 15 residues. The DNA for the CDR3 is TGTGCCAGCAGCCCCGGACTAGCGGGATGGCGTGAGCAGTTCTTC. Translation gives CASSPGLAGWREQFF.

The sample holds many counts of this clonotype. The rearrangement uses TRBV29-1 and TRBJ2-1; D remains unclear. Looked up from germline, CDR1 is SQVTM and CDR2 is ANQGSEA. Trimming removed 5 bases from V and 6 bases from J, with 14 bases in between. The length of the CDR3 is 13 residues. CDR3 bases: TGCAGCGTTATCCAGCAGAGCGTCAATGAGCAGTTCTTC. Its protein product is CSVIQQSVNEQFF.

The chain has TRBV5-5 and TRBJ2-1; 9 nucleotides align to TRBD2. Germline V gene sequence: CDR1 SGHKS, CDR2 YYEKEE (reference sequence). The trim removed 8 bases at V and 3 bases at J, leaving 12 bases unmatched. The CDR3 length is 16 residues. CDR3 residues: CASFLSLAGFYNEQFF. CDR3 DNA: TGTGCCAGTTTCCTATCCCTAGCGGGGTTCTACAATGAGCAGTTCTTC.

The rearrangement links TRBV7-9 to TRBJ2-7; 9 positions match TRBD1. The V and J ends lost 4 bases and 11 bases, in that order; junction bases with no gene match: 18. The CDR3 length is 16 residues. Per germline, CDR1 SEHNR and CDR2 FQNEAQ (reference sequence). CDR3 sequence: CASSSPLGGQGGVEYF. CDR3 nucleotides: TGTGCCAGCAGCTCACCGTTGGGGGGACAGGGAGGGGTGGAGTACTTC.

This chain joins TRBV12-3 or TRBV12-4 and TRBJ1-1, with a possible D match to TRBD1 (5 bases). The CDR3 runs to 14 residues. Deletions cut 3 bases from V and 5 bases from J, with 13 bases between. CDR3 protein: CASSFIRVGTEAFF. In nucleotides, the CDR3 is TGTGCCAGCAGTTTTATCAGGGTGGGGACTGAAGCTTTCTTT.

This clonotype was seen more than once but under ten times. The gene calls are TRBV7-6 and TRBJ1-1; D unresolved. Germline V gene sequence: CDR1 SGHVS, CDR2 FNYEAQ. V lost 1 base and J lost 2, with 17 bases in between. The CDR3 spans 17 residues. This CDR3 is CASSLDGYGDINTEAFF. The CDR3 bases are TGTGCCAGCAGCTTAGACGGGTATGGGGATATCAACACTGAAGCTTTCTTT.

V and J are TRBV20-1 and TRBJ1-5; D is undetermined. The V gene's germline CDR1 is DFQATT and CDR2 SNEGSKA (reference sequence). The CDR3 is 14 amino acids. V was cut by 3 bases and J by 0 bases, with 9 bases left in between. CDR3 loop: CSASRFVSNQPQHF. CDR3 coding DNA: TGCAGTGCTAGTAGGTTCGTTAGCAATCAGCCCCAGCATTTT.

This clonotype was counted between two and nine times. The chain combines TRBV20-1 with TRBJ1-1, with D unclear. The germline V and J ends were trimmed by 3 bases and 1 base, with 9 bases remaining between them. The CDR3 covers 13 residues. The V gene's germline CDR1 is DFQATT and CDR2 SNEGSKA (reference sequence). DNA of the CDR3: TGCAGTGCTAGTGGGCGGAGGAACACTGAAGCTTTCTTT. This encodes CSASGRRNTEAFF.